Below are 23 T cell receptor beta chains sequenced from a single sample in a study of regulatory T cells in long-lasting Graves disease. The time point: newly diagnosed GD, antithyroid drugs for less than 3 months. From PBMCs, RNA was extracted and then used to make the TCR library. CDR3 regions were amplified by Arm-PCR using iRepertoire HTBI primers to build TCR beta libraries. MiXCR, run by TCRdb on the multiplex PCR reads, gives a single entry per CDR3 protein. This table holds about 440,000 distinct CDR3 sequences, about 17% found once. These records were also assigned to another study, of T cells in Graves' hyperthyroidism and ophthalmopathy.

Sequenced material: peripheral blood mononuclear cells (PBMCs), taken at new diagnosis, from a patient treated with antithyroid drugs. These receptors all come from a woman aged 18-29 years with Graves disease.

This chain uses TRBV27 with TRBJ2-2, with 7 bases fitting TRBD1. The junction had 14 bases not matched to a gene; V was cut back by 7 bases and J by 9 bases. The CDR3 contains 15 residues. Per the germline V gene, CDR1 is MNHEY and CDR2 is SMNVEV (reference sequence). The chain's CDR3 is CASIRKGARARELFF. In nucleotides, the CDR3 is TGTGCCAGCATTAGGAAGGGGGCGCGGGCCAGGGAGCTGTTTTTT.

This clonotype showed up just a few times. The chain links TRBV25-1 to TRBJ2-5; weak D call: TRBD2 (5 bases). The CDR3 covers 12 residues. V was shortened by 6 bases and J by 3 bases, with 8 bases between the two germline ends. CDR1 and CDR2 from the germline V gene are MGHDK and SYGVNS. CDR3 residues: CASSKREETQYF. CDR3 nucleotides: TGTGCCAGCAGCAAGAGGGAAGAGACCCAGTACTTC.

This clonotype was recorded a few times. The chain has TRBV5-4 and TRBJ2-1, with 9 bases lining up with TRBD2. CDR1 SGHNT and CDR2 YYREEE come from the germline V gene (reference sequence). The CDR3 is made up of 18 amino acids. The V segment lost 4 bases and the J segment 0 bases; nucleotides outside the gene matches: 11. This CDR3 reads CASSPLAGPGISYNEQFF. The CDR3 DNA reads as TGTGCCAGCAGCCCCCTAGCGGGACCAGGGATCTCCTACAATGAGCAGTTCTTC.

In regard to this clonotype: Relative to the germline gene, one junction end is altered; a read error may explain this. The chain carries TRBV18 and TRBJ1-1; D gene unclear. Per germline, CDR1 KGHSH and CDR2 LQKENI. The CDR3 has 14 amino acids. CDR3 loop: CASPPGVRNTEAFF. CDR3 DNA sequence: TGTGCCAGCCCACCGGGCGTAAGGAACACTGAAGCTTTCTTT.

The table lists this clonotype with many counts. Relative to the germline gene, one junction end is altered; a read error may explain this. V gene TRBV12-3 or TRBV12-4 combines with J gene TRBJ2-5; 9 nucleotides line up with TRBD1. The CDR3 has 15 residues. This CDR3 reads CASSQGGDRVAGEDF. CDR3 nucleotides: TGTGCCAGCAGCCAAGGGGGGGACAGGGTGGCAGGGGAGGATTTC.

The CDR3 loop is CASSLSQGMTNTEAFF. The CDR3 DNA reads TGTGCCAGCAGTTTGTCGCAAGGAATGACGAACACTGAAGCTTTCTTT. V usage is TRBV28 and J usage is TRBJ1-1; D is unresolved. This CDR3 contains 16 residues. Germline V gives CDR1 MDHEN, CDR2 SYDVKM. With 3 bases removed from V and 1 base from J, the gap between germline ends came to 15 bases.

A note on this clonotype: Possible read error: a much larger clone is one base away. This rearrangement joins TRBV12-3 or TRBV12-4 to TRBJ2-7; either TRBD1 or TRBD2 may supply D (5 bases each). CDR3 length: 14 amino acids. Trimming took off 5 bases at V and 6 bases at J, with 17 bases between the two ends. CDR3 DNA sequence: TGTGCCAGCAGTCTCCCGGGACCGCCTTCCGAGCAGTACTTC. This translates into CASSLPGPPSEQYF.

This clonotype was seen a few times. The J gene is TRBJ1-2, the V gene TRBV29-1; D may be TRBD1 (5 bases). V lost 3 bases, J lost 7 bases, and 15 bases lay in between. Looked up from germline, CDR1 is SQVTM and CDR2 is ANQGSEA. The CDR3 runs 13 residues. The CDR3 sequence: CSVDGGAVPGYTF. In DNA, the CDR3 is TGCAGCGTTGATGGTGGGGCCGTGCCTGGCTACACCTTC.

This clonotype was picked up many times. The V gene is TRBV27, the J gene TRBJ2-2, with D unclear. Per germline, CDR1 MNHEY and CDR2 SMNVEV (reference sequence). The CDR3 runs 14 residues. The germline V and J ends were trimmed by 7 bases and 1 base, with 10 bases remaining between them. CDR3 coding DNA: TGTGCCAGCACTCTCAGAGTGAACACCGGGGAGCTGTTTTTT. It specifies CASTLRVNTGELFF.

This chain joins TRBV4-1 and TRBJ2-1; 13 bases match TRBD2. Germline loops: CDR1 MGHRA, CDR2 YSYEKL. The CDR3 extends over 18 amino acids. Trimming cost V 3 bases and J 6 bases; bases outside gene matches: 11. DNA for the CDR3: TGCGCCAGCAGCCACCCTAAAGGCGGGACTAGCGGGGCCAATGAGCAGTTCTTC. Translating it yields CASSHPKGGTSGANEQFF.

This clonotype was observed at least ten times. The CDR3 reads CASSFELVDEQFF. The CDR3 DNA sequence: TGTGCCAGCAGCTTTGAACTAGTCGATGAGCAGTTCTTC. The chain is built from TRBV11-1 and TRBJ2-1, with D possibly matching TRBD2 (5 bases). The CDR3 is 13 residues long. Germline CDR1 and CDR2: SGHAT and FQDESV (reference sequence). Trimming shortened V by 3 bases and J by 8 bases, and 11 bases separated the two germline ends.

This clonotype has only a few counts. The V and J genes are TRBV25-1 and TRBJ2-1, with D possibly being TRBD1 or TRBD2 (5 bases each). The V gene lost 1 base and the J gene lost 8 bases, with 18 bases spanning the gap. CDR3 length equals 16 residues. Germline V gives CDR1 MGHDK, CDR2 SYGVNS. For the CDR3, the DNA is TGTGCCAGCAGTGAATCCGTCGGCCTGGGGCGGGATGAGCAGTTCTTC. This gives the protein CASSESVGLGRDEQFF.

This clonotype turned up a few times. The chain recombines TRBV7-6 with TRBJ2-1, with 7 bases aligning to TRBD1. CDR1 and CDR2 (germline): SGHVS, FNYEAQ. The CDR3 length is 17 residues. V lost 1 base, J lost 0 bases, and 6 bases stayed unmatched. The CDR3 DNA sequence: TGTGCCAGCAGCTTAGGAAGGGGGCGCAGCTCCTACAATGAGCAGTTCTTC. Residues: CASSLGRGRSSYNEQFF.

This clonotype was counted a few times. The chain links TRBV6-1 to TRBJ2-2; 13 nucleotides agree with TRBD2. Germline lookup yields CDR1 MNHNS and CDR2 SASEGT. The length of the CDR3 is 15 residues. V lost 4 bases and J lost 10; bases outside the gene matches: 6. Here the CDR3 reads CASSGRTSGRPELFF. In DNA, the CDR3 is TGTGCCAGCAGTGGGAGGACTAGCGGGAGACCGGAGCTGTTTTTT.

This clonotype was picked up many times. CDR3 region: CASIPSRGVGTEAFF. The CDR3 bases are TGTGCCAGCATCCCCTCCCGGGGCGTGGGCACTGAAGCTTTCTTT. J is TRBJ1-1 and V is TRBV28, with D perhaps matching TRBD1 (5 bases). In germline, CDR1 is MDHEN, CDR2 SYDVKM. Trimming stripped 7 bases from V and 4 bases from J, with 19 bases between. CDR3 length: 15 residues.

As concerns this clonotype: The final CDR3 position lacks the conserved phenylalanine or tryptophan, pointing to a likely read error. The chain has TRBV19 and TRBJ1-3; 7 positions agree with TRBD1. The CDR3 extends over 14 amino acids. With V trimmed by 6 bases and J by 9 bases, 11 bases remained unmatched. CDR1 is LNHDA and CDR2 is SQIVND in the germline V gene (reference sequence). The CDR3 sequence is CASSATGFGTTIYL. The CDR3 DNA reads TGTGCCAGTAGCGCGACAGGGTTCGGCACCACCATATATCTT.

The rearrangement links TRBV27 to TRBJ1-1; D uncertain. The CDR3 is 14 amino acids. The V gene lost 3 bases and the J gene lost 1 base, with 9 bases spanning the gap. The germline V gene encodes CDR1 MNHEY and CDR2 SMNVEV (reference sequence). CDR3 amino acids: CASSFGGSNTEAFF. CDR3 bases: TGTGCCAGCAGTTTTGGAGGATCGAACACTGAAGCTTTCTTT.

Of note for this clonotype: A much larger clonotype is one base distant, so this may be a read error. The J gene is TRBJ2-5, the V gene TRBV7-2; the match to TRBD2 covers 12 bases. The germline V gene has CDR1 SGHTA and CDR2 FQGNSA. This CDR3 is 14 amino acids long. For the CDR3, the DNA is TGTGCCAGCAGGACTAGCGGGAGCCGAGAGACCCGGTACTTC. As protein: CASRTSGSRETRYF.

With respect to this clonotype: The limits of the CDR3 on the DNA are not certain, so only TCRdb's listed CDR3 is given. This chain uses TRBV20-1 with TRBJ2-1; the table assigns TRBD2, which was not confirmed against the DNA. Germline V gene data show CDR1 as DFQATT and CDR2 as SNEGSKA (reference sequence). The CDR3 is 17 amino acids in total, end residues counted. CDR3 sequence reads: CSAREVGSGSLGVEQLF.

This clonotype was detected ten times or more. This chain connects TRBV5-1 to TRBJ2-7; 9 positions match TRBD1. V lost 4 bases to trimming and J lost 3 bases; unmatched junction nucleotides: 14. The CDR3 has 17 amino acids. CDR1 and CDR2 (germline): SGHRS, YFSETQ. CDR3 residues: CASSPRVWGQGDYEQYF. CDR3 DNA sequence: TGCGCCAGCAGCCCCCGGGTCTGGGGACAGGGTGACTACGAGCAGTACTTC.

In its sample, this clonotype was seen a few times. The chain is built from TRBV20-1 and TRBJ2-1, with 7 bases matching TRBD2. The germline V gene encodes CDR1 DFQATT and CDR2 SNEGSKA (reference sequence). The CDR3 loop spans 15 amino acids. V gave up 1 base and J gave up 2 bases; unmatched junction bases: 5. This CDR3 reads CSARVQAGPYNEQFF. The CDR3 nucleotides read TGCAGTGCTAGAGTCCAAGCGGGACCCTACAATGAGCAGTTCTTC.

Remarks on this clonotype: This may arise from a read error, as a much more abundant clone is one base away. The J gene is TRBJ2-4, the V gene TRBV29-1; D is perhaps TRBD2 (5 bases). The better agreement between TRBJ2-1 and the DNA end casts doubt on the J call. This CDR3 region has 14 residues. Germline CDR1 and CDR2: SQVTM and ANQGSEA. The CDR3 region is CSVVSVAGSYEQFF. CDR3 nucleotides: TGCAGCGTTGTTAGCGTTGCTGGTTCCTACGAGCAGTTCTTC.

V is TRBV15 and J is TRBJ1-5; D is perhaps TRBD1 (6 bases). Germline assignment: CDR1 LNHNV and CDR2 YYDKDF (reference sequence). This CDR3 comprises 15 residues. The V gene lost 4 bases and the J gene lost 4 bases, with 14 bases spanning the gap. CDR3 bases: TGTGCCACCAGCAAAGGGACAAATGGGAATCAGCCCCAGCATTTT. This codes for CATSKGTNGNQPQHF.